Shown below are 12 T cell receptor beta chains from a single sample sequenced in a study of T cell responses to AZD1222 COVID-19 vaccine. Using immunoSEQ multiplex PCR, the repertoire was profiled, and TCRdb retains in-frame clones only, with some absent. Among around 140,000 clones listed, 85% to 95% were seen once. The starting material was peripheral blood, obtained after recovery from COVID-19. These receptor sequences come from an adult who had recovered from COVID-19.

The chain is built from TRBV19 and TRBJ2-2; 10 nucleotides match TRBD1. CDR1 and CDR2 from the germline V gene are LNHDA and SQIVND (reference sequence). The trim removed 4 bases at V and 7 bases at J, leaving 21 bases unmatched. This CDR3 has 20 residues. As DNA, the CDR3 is TGTGCCAGTAGTAGTCCCACTCACCACCGGGACAGGGGCGCGGTCGGGGAGCTGTTTTTT. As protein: CASSSPTHHRDRGAVGELFF.

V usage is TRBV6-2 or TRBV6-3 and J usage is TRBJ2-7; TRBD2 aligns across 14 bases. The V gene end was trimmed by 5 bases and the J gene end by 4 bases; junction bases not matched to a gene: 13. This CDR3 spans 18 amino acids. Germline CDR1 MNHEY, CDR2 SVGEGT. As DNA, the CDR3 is TGTGCCAGCAGTACGATGACTCCGGGACTAGCGGGAGTGTACGAGCAGTACTTC. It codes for CASSTMTPGLAGVYEQYF.

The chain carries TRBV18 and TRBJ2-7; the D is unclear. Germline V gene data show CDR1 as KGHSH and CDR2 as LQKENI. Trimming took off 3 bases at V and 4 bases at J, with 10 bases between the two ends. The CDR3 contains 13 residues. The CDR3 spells CASSPVGLYEQYF. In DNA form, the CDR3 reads TGTGCCAGCTCACCGGTCGGCTTATACGAGCAGTACTTC.

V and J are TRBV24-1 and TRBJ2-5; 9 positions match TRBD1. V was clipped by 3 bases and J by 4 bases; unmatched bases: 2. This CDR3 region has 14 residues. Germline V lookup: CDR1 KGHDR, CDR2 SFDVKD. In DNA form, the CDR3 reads TGTGCCACCAGTGATGCGGACAGGGGAGAGACCCAGTACTTC. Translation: CATSDADRGETQYF.

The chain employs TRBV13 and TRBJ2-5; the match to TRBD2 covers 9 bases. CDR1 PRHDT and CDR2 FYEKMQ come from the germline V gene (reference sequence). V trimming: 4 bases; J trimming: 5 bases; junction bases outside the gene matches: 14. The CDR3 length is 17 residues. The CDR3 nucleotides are TGTGCCAGCAGCTCCGGTAGCGGGAGAAGATTTGGGGAGACCCAGTACTTC. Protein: CASSSGSGRRFGETQYF.

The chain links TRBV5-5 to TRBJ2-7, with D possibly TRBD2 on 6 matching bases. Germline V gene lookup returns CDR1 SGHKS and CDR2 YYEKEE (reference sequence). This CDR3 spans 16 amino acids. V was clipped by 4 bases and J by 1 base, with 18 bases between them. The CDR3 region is CASSPPGGTSSYEQYF. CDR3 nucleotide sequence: TGTGCCAGCAGCCCCCCTGGGGGGACGAGTTCCTACGAGCAGTACTTC.

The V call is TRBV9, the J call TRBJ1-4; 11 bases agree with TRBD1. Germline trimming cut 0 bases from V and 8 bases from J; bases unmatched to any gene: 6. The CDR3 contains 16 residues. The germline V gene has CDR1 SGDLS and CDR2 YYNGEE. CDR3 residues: CASSVEVGTGGEKLFF. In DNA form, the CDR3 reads TGTGCCAGCAGCGTAGAGGTCGGGACAGGGGGAGAAAAACTGTTTTTT.

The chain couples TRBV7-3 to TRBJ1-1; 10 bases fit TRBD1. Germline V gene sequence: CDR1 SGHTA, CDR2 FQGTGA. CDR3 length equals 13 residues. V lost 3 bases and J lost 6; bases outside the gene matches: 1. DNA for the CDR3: TGTGCCAGCAGCTTGGACAGGGGGGCTGAAGCTTTCTTT. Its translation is CASSLDRGAEAFF.

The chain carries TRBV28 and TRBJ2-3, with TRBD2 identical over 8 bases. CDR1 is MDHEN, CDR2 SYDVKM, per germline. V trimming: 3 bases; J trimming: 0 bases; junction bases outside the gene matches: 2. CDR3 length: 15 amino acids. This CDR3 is CASSFSSGSTDTQYF. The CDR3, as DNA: TGTGCCAGCAGTTTCTCTAGCGGGAGCACAGATACGCAGTATTTT.

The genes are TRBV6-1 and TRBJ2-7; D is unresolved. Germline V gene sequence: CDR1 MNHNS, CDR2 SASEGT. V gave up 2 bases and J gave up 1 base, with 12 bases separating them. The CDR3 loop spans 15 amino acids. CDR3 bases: TGTGCCAGCAGTGAAAGGTATCCGGCTTCCTACGAGCAGTACTTC. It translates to CASSERYPASYEQYF.

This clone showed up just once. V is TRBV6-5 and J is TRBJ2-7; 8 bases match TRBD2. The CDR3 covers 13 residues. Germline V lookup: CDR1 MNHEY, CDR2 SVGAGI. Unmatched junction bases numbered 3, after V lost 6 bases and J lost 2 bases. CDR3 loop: CASSGGLAYEQYF. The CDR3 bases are TGTGCCAGCAGCGGGGGACTAGCCTACGAGCAGTACTTC.

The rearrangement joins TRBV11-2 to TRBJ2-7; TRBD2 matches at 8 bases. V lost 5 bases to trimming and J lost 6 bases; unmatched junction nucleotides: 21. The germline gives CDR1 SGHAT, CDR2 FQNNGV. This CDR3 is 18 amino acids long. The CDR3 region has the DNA TGTGCCAGCAGCCCTCTGGCTCGGGGTAGCGGGACTAAGGGCGAGCAGTACTTC. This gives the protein CASSPLARGSGTKGEQYF.